Below are 4 T cell receptor beta chains sequenced from a single sample in a study of multiple sclerosis patients with progressive multifocal leukoencephalopathy. Regarding time point: time of PML onset. The method was immunoSEQ multiplex PCR; TCRdb's version includes in-frame clones alone and lacks a portion of them. The sample has tens of thousands of clones, about 85% seen once. Here the sequenced sample was PBMCs, taken from a patient treated with natalizumab. Every receptor here comes from a woman aged 25 to 39 with progressive multifocal leukoencephalopathy.

J is TRBJ2-7 and V is TRBV5-1; 8 bases align to TRBD1. V shed 4 bases, J shed 6 bases, and the junction held 15 bases outside the gene matches. This CDR3 contains 16 residues. CDR1 and CDR2 (germline): SGHRS, YFSETQ. This CDR3 is CASSPNPTGVSGEQYF. CDR3 in DNA: TGCGCCAGCAGCCCCAATCCGACAGGGGTGTCTGGCGAGCAGTACTTC.

The rearrangement links TRBV6-5 to TRBJ2-5, with 8 bases aligning to TRBD2. The germline V gene encodes CDR1 MNHEY and CDR2 SVGAGI. There are 12 residues in the CDR3. V shed 7 bases, J shed 4 bases, and the junction held 2 bases outside the gene matches. The CDR3 DNA follows: TGTGCCAGCAAACGGGGGGGAGAGACCCAGTACTTC. It is translated as CASKRGGETQYF.

The chain has TRBV7-8 and TRBJ2-7; a weak D match, TRBD2 (6 bases). Germline CDR1 is SGHVS and CDR2 is FQNEAQ. This CDR3 is 15 amino acids long. The V gene lost 4 bases and the J gene lost 3 bases, with 16 bases spanning the gap. The CDR3 nucleotides read TGTGCCAGCAGCTCCTATACCGGGACTGGCTACGAGCAGTACTTC. Protein: CASSSYTGTGYEQYF.

The chain has TRBV7-2 and TRBJ2-1; the D is unclear. This CDR3 comprises 16 residues. Trimming left V 1 base short and J 0 bases short, with 10 bases between. The germline CDR1 and CDR2 sequences are SGHTA and FQGNSA. The CDR3 sequence: CASSLGASSSYNEQFF. The CDR3 DNA sequence: TGTGCCAGCAGCTTAGGAGCTAGTTCCTCCTACAATGAGCAGTTCTTC.